This T cell receptor beta chain was retrieved from a study of T-cell reconstitution after alpha-beta-depleted transplantation in children. Study results and caveats: Two months or so post-transplant, alpha-beta T cells reportedly derived from several hundred expanded graft clones. Newly produced T cells mostly provided counts and TCRbeta diversity after one year, as hyperexpanded clones declined. Surviving recipient T cells and thymic progenitors accounted for the high day-60 TCRbeta diversity observed in some patients.

Unique molecular identifiers were incorporated when the TCRbeta library was constructed. Using its own MiXCR run on the PCR reads, TCRdb lists one record per CDR3 protein. The sample holds fewer than 700,000 distinct CDR3 sequences; 13% are singletons and the top ten take approximately 2%. This clonotype has a count of ten or more. Its specificity is unknown. Sequenced here: PBMCs, mostly from graft donor cells, sampled 360 days after TCRalphabeta/CD19-depleted stem cell transplant. The source of this sequence is a male patient aged 10 to 17 who had a stem cell transplant for acute myeloid leukemia, so the T cells may come from the graft donor.

CDR3 region: CASSLARADTQYF. The CDR3 DNA reads TGTGCCAGCAGCTTGGCCAGGGCAGATACGCAGTATTTT. V is TRBV5-4 and J is TRBJ2-3, with a tentative D call TRBD1 (5 bases). The CDR3 consists of 13 residues. The germline V gene has CDR1 SGHNT and CDR2 YYREEE (reference sequence). V was shortened by 0 bases and J by 4 bases, with 6 bases between the two germline ends.